This T cell receptor beta chain is drawn from a study of T cells after yellow fever vaccination (dated by TCRdb to about 2019). Regarding the complete study: Using CD3, CD45RA, CCR7 and CD95 staining, memory subsets (EM, EMRA, CM and Tscm) were sorted on a BD FACS Aria III. The SMART-Seq v4 Ultra Low Input RNA kit was used to prepare libraries from fractions with low cell numbers. To follow T-cell clones before and after primary and booster YFV17D yellow fever vaccination, bulk TCR alpha and beta repertoires were sequenced over time. Two healthy male donors, one aged 18 to 29 and one aged 30 to 40 years, were included in the cohort. Blood was drawn at multiple timepoints before and after primary and secondary immunization, with bulk PBMC replicates and cell subsets isolated. Sorting of memory subsets took place on days 0, 15 and 45 and at 18 months after primary vaccination, as well as on days 0, 15 and 45 after the 30-year booster. Findings and caveats that apply to the study as a whole: Because the study included only a couple of donors, the extent to which the findings can be generalized is limited. The secondary T-cell response was weaker than the primary response but faster, peaking on day 5 instead of day 15. Most clones expanded after primary vaccination were re-detected after the booster (approximately 95% of CD4 and 88% of CD8), suggesting broad memory maintenance. A small share of clonotypes occurred in both CD4 and CD8 compartments, likely arising from convergent recombination. On day 0, almost all vaccine-responding clonotypes were below detection in the sorted memory subsets. Computational filtering was needed because FACS-sorted repertoires could contain abundant contaminating clonotypes from the bulk population.

According to the study, the label for this sample's treatment or condition signals: live attenuated yellow fever vaccine strain. PBMCs were isolated from peripheral blood using a standard Ficoll-Paque protocol. For sorted memory subsets, RNA extraction was done with the RNeasy Micro Kit. Reading from cysteine to phenylalanine, the CDR3 counts 11 amino acids. The sequence is cut down to CDR3 DNA, 33 bases in frame from base 1. V drops 3 bases and J drops 6 bases, leaving 3 bases in between. At least ten counts were recorded for this clonotype. One base away there is no much larger clone; base qualities are not given. TCR cDNA was synthesized by 5'RACE template switching, through which a universal primer site and unique molecular identifiers were introduced. Priming for cDNA synthesis came from both the TCR alpha and TCR beta constant segments. Library amplification used two PCR steps, and the second PCR step added sample barcodes and sequencing adapters. Sequencing of libraries was performed on Illumina HiSeq 2500 (2x100 bp) or NovaSeq (2x150 bp). Under the source paper's analysis protocol: Reads were demultiplexed and collapsed into UMI consensus sequences with MIGEC, and V(D)J alignment was performed with MiXCR. Vaccine-responding clonotypes were identified with edgeR using replicate PBMC samples, with FDR below 0.01 and a log2 fold change above 5 up to day 15 being required. Each bulk clonotype received a CD4 or CD8 identity based on whether the sequenced CD4 or CD8 repertoire contained that clonotype at higher abundance. To estimate how each clone was distributed across memory phenotypes, clonotype frequencies in memory subsets were weighted by FACS-sorted cell numbers. In TCRdb, the public reads were trimmed at Q25 with fastp and aligned with MiXCR, with productive beta chains retained. Each record represents a unique CDR3 protein, reported with the most common genes and DNA among its rows. The V and J calls were determined by TCRdb, not by the authors. The table for this sample lists about 13,000 distinct CDR3 sequences; approximately 5% of them were counted only once. The ten largest clones capture around 50% of the sample.

The clonotype was recovered from a man aged 30-40 years who received the YFV17D yellow fever vaccine. Specimen: PBMCs, either bulk or a sorted T-cell subset (CD4+, CD8+, memory, or dextramer-sorted; not recorded which), collected 45 days after the yellow fever booster vaccination. The rearranged segments are TRBV12-3 or TRBV12-4 and TRBJ2-1; too little of a D gene remains to name it. The sequence in DNA is TGTGCCAGCAGTTTCGCCAATGAGCAGTTCTTC. This gives the protein CASSFANEQFF.